The 28 T cell receptor beta chains listed next were all sequenced from one sample in a study of OX40 agonist ivuxolimab in advanced cancers. TCRdb's table, derived via immunoSEQ multiplex PCR, lists solely in-frame clones and lacks some. The data show about 14,000 clones, 80% seen once. The input for sequencing was CD4+ or CD8+ T cells sorted from blood, taken in a trial of the OX40 agonist ivuxolimab. These receptors were taken from an adult with an advanced solid tumor such as melanoma, head and neck, liver or kidney cancer.

The chain employs TRBV5-5 and TRBJ2-4; 7 nucleotides line up with TRBD1. The CDR3 contains 16 residues. Germline V gene lookup returns CDR1 SGHKS and CDR2 YYEKEE (reference sequence). V shed 4 bases, J shed 3 bases, and the junction held 10 bases outside the gene matches. CDR3 region: CASSPRTGGGKNIQYF. Here the CDR3 DNA reads TGTGCCAGCAGCCCCCGGACAGGTGGAGGCAAAAACATTCAGTACTTC.

Within the sample, this clone is medium-sized (0.01 to 0.1%). This rearrangement joins TRBV9 to TRBJ1-2, with a possible D match to TRBD1 (5 bases). The CDR3 contains 14 residues. From germline, CDR1 is SGDLS and CDR2 YYNGEE. V was clipped by 4 bases and J by 0 bases, with 10 bases between them. In DNA, the CDR3 is TGTGCCAGCAGCCCAGGGACGGCTAACTATGGCTACACCTTC. It is translated as CASSPGTANYGYTF.

The genes are TRBV5-4 and TRBJ2-1; D perhaps matches TRBD1 (6 bases). The germline CDR1 and CDR2 sequences are SGHNT and YYREEE (reference sequence). Trimming took 2 bases from V and 10 from J, leaving 25 bases between them. The length of the CDR3 is 17 residues. CDR3 in DNA: TGTGCCAGCAGCTTCCGAGTCGGCAGGGGTTTTTTAGAGGAGCAGTTCTTC. This encodes CASSFRVGRGFLEEQFF.

The rearrangement links TRBV7-9 to TRBJ2-3, with D possibly TRBD2 on 5 matching bases. The CDR3 spans 14 residues. V was cut by 3 bases and J by 4 bases, with 11 bases left in between. Germline lookup yields CDR1 SEHNR and CDR2 FQNEAQ (reference sequence). The CDR3 protein is CASSFLRDSDTQYF. The CDR3 coding sequence is TGTGCCAGCAGCTTCCTCCGGGATTCAGATACGCAGTATTTT.

The chain uses TRBV7-3 and TRBJ2-1; 11 nucleotides align to TRBD2. The CDR3 runs to 14 residues. The germline V gene has CDR1 SGHTA and CDR2 FQGTGA. V shed 4 bases and J 10 bases; nucleotides not matched to a gene: 6. The CDR3 sequence: CASSYTGTSGEQFF. The CDR3 DNA reads TGTGCCAGCAGCTACACCGGGACTAGCGGAGAGCAGTTCTTC.

This chain links TRBV7-3 with TRBJ2-6; D unresolved. V dropped 5 bases and J dropped 4 bases, with 18 bases sitting between them. The CDR3 is 17 residues long. Germline V gene data show CDR1 as SGHTA and CDR2 as FQGTGA. DNA of the CDR3: TGTGCCAGCAGCACTACCCCAGAAGGCTTGGGGGCCAACGTCCTGACTTTC. Amino acid sequence: CASSTTPEGLGANVLTF.

The rearrangement uses TRBV30 and TRBJ2-6; TRBD2 is a possible D gene (5 bases). CDR1 is GTSNPN and CDR2 is SVGIG in the germline V gene (reference sequence). Trimming pared 0 bases from V and 4 bases from J, leaving 16 bases between. The length of the CDR3 is 17 residues. CDR3 nucleotide sequence: TGTGCCTGGAGTGTCGTCGGGGATTTGAGGGGGGCCAACGTCCTGACTTTC. Its protein is CAWSVVGDLRGANVLTF.

This chain joins TRBV30 and TRBJ2-1; 9 nucleotides line up with TRBD2. J lost 15 bases, V lost 3 bases, and 9 bases had no gene match. CDR3 size: 12 residues. Germline values: CDR1 GTSNPN, CDR2 SVGIG (reference sequence). CDR3 amino acids: CAWRGDSGSRFF. DNA of the CDR3: TGTGCCTGGAGGGGGGATAGCGGGAGTCGGTTCTTC.

V gene TRBV5-8 combines with J gene TRBJ2-1; D assignment may be TRBD1 or TRBD2 (5 bases each). Germline CDR1 and CDR2: SGHTS and YDEGEE. The CDR3 has 14 residues. V was clipped by 5 bases and J by 1 base, with 10 bases between them. The CDR3 coding sequence is TGTGCCAGCAGGGGACCAAGATCCTACAATGAGCAGTTCTTC. This codes for CASRGPRSYNEQFF.

The chain is built from TRBV27 and TRBJ2-2, with 9 nucleotides matching TRBD2. The CDR3 covers 15 residues. The J segment lost 7 bases and the V segment lost 5 bases, leaving 8 bases of the junction unmatched. CDR1 and CDR2 (germline): MNHEY, SMNVEV (reference sequence). The CDR3 bases are TGTGCCAGCAGTCCCTTAGCGGGAGAGTTCGGGGAGCTGTTTTTT. Translating gives CASSPLAGEFGELFF.

This sequence joins TRBV28 and TRBJ1-5, with 7 bases aligning to TRBD1. The V segment lost 5 bases and the J segment 0 bases; nucleotides outside the gene matches: 10. The germline CDR1 and CDR2 sequences are MDHEN and SYDVKM. There are 17 residues in the CDR3. The CDR3 loop reads CASSSHWDRYSNQPQHF. The DNA of the CDR3 is TGTGCCAGCAGTAGCCACTGGGACAGATATAGCAATCAGCCCCAGCATTTT. Full variable domain (remainder filled in from reference TRBV28 and TRBJ1-5): DVKVTQSSRYLVKRTGEKVFLECVQDMDHENMFWYRQDPGLGLRLIYFSYDVKMKEKGDIPEGYSVSREKKERFSLILESASTNQTSMYLCASSSHWDRYSNQPQHFGDGTRLSIL.

The rearrangement joins TRBV5-4 to TRBJ2-3, with 8 bases lining up with TRBD2. The CDR3 extends over 15 amino acids. CDR1 and CDR2 (germline): SGHNT, YYREEE (reference sequence). Germline trimming cut 0 bases from V and 4 bases from J; bases unmatched to any gene: 4. In nucleotides, the CDR3 is TGTGCCAGCAGCTTGGTCGAGCGGGAGTCAGATACGCAGTATTTT. Amino acid sequence: CASSLVERESDTQYF.

By its share, this clone is medium-sized. The V gene is TRBV6-1, the J gene TRBJ2-1; 8 bases are a match to TRBD1. The length of the CDR3 is 15 residues. Germline assignment: CDR1 MNHNS and CDR2 SASEGT. J lost 5 bases, V lost 7 bases, and 10 bases had no gene match. CDR3 bases: TGTGCCAGCAAAATACCGGGACAGGATCACAATGAGCAGTTCTTC. It codes for CASKIPGQDHNEQFF.

This chain uses TRBV11-3 with TRBJ2-1; possibly TRBD2 for D (5 bases). The CDR3 is 14 residues long. Germline CDR1 SGHNT, CDR2 YENEEA. V lost 5 bases, J lost 10 bases, and 18 bases lay in between. The CDR3 DNA follows: TGTGCCAGCAGCCACCCCCCCAGCGGCCCAGAGCAGTTCTTC. It encodes CASSHPPSGPEQFF. Combining the CDR3 with reference TRBV11-3 and TRBJ2-1 gives the whole variable domain EAGVVQSPRYKIIEKKQPVAFWCNPISGHNTLYWYLQNLGQGPELLIRYENEEAVDDSQLPKDRFSAERLKGVDSTLKIQPAELGDSAVYLCASSHPPSGPEQFFGPGTRLTVL.

The chain is built from TRBV4-3 and TRBJ2-5, with 8 bases that match TRBD2. After removal of 2 bases from V and 5 bases from J, the junction contained 10 bases not matched to a gene. The CDR3 runs 16 residues. Per the germline V gene, CDR1 is LGHNA and CDR2 is YSLEER. The CDR3 here is CASSQKAGDGGETQYF. DNA of the CDR3: TGCGCCAGCAGCCAAAAAGCGGGAGACGGGGGGGAGACCCAGTACTTC.

The chain uses TRBV6-5 and TRBJ2-3, with D uncertain. Germline-derived CDR1 and CDR2 are MNHEY and SVGAGI. This CDR3 has 15 amino acids. V gave up 2 bases and J gave up 4 bases, with 13 bases separating them. This CDR3 is CASSYRDRYADTQYF. The CDR3 DNA reads TGTGCCAGCAGTTACCGAGATAGGTACGCAGATACGCAGTATTTT.

This chain uses TRBV19 with TRBJ2-1; D gene ambiguous. The germline CDR1 and CDR2 sequences are LNHDA and SQIVND (reference sequence). The CDR3 is 13 amino acids. The V end lost 4 bases, the J end lost 8 bases, and 12 bases lay between the germline ends. The chain's CDR3 is CASSRGVGDEQFF. CDR3 bases: TGTGCCAGTAGTAGAGGAGTTGGAGATGAGCAGTTCTTC.

The chain joins TRBV9 to TRBJ2-2; 12 bases line up with TRBD2. The CDR3 runs 18 residues. Germline V lookup: CDR1 SGDLS, CDR2 YYNGEE. Trimming at V came to 4 bases and at J to 5 bases, leaving 12 bases not matched to a gene. In DNA form, the CDR3 reads TGTGCCAGCAGCTTCGGGACTAGCGGGCCCCCGGGAACCGGGGAGCTGTTTTTT. It is translated as CASSFGTSGPPGTGELFF. The entire variable domain, with the rest obtained from reference TRBV9 and TRBJ2-2, is as follows: DSGVTQTPKHLITATGQRVTLRCSPRSGDLSVYWYQQSLDQGLQFLIQYYNGEERAKGNILERFSAQQFPDLHSELNLSSLELGDSALYFCASSFGTSGPPGTGELFFGEGSRLTVL.

The CDR3 sequence: CASSLAGGTYEQYF. The CDR3 DNA sequence: TGTGCCAGCAGCCTAGCGGGAGGAACCTACGAGCAGTACTTC. The genes are TRBV7-3 and TRBJ2-7; 11 bases fit TRBD2. Germline CDR1 and CDR2: SGHTA and FQGTGA. The trim removed 5 bases at V and 2 bases at J, leaving 2 bases unmatched. This CDR3 region has 14 residues. The entire variable domain, with the rest obtained from reference TRBV7-3 and TRBJ2-7, is as follows: GAGVSQTPSNKVTEKGKYVELRCDPISGHTALYWYRQSLGQGPEFLIYFQGTGAADDSGLPNDRFFAVRPEGSVSTLKIQRTERGDSAVYLCASSLAGGTYEQYFGPGTRLTVT.

V usage is TRBV4-1 and J usage is TRBJ2-7; a weak D match, TRBD1 (6 bases). Trimming cost V 1 base and J 4 bases, with 11 bases left between them. The CDR3 sequence is 14 residues long. Germline V gene sequence: CDR1 MGHRA, CDR2 YSYEKL. The CDR3 is CASSQVGQGYEQYF. In DNA form, the CDR3 reads TGCGCCAGCAGCCAAGTAGGCCAGGGGTACGAGCAGTACTTC.

The J gene is TRBJ2-5, the V gene TRBV21-1; the table's D call, TRBD2, has no DNA check behind it. TRBV21-1 is given as a pseudogene. CDR3 length: 17 amino acids. CDR3: CASSKAMTSGRRKTQYF. The CDR3 region has the DNA TGTGCCAGCAGCAAAGCTATGACTAGCGGGAGAAGGAAGACCCAGTACTTC.

This clone is categorized as medium-sized. The V and J genes are TRBV9 and TRBJ2-1, with 7 positions matching TRBD2. CDR1 is SGDLS and CDR2 is YYNGEE in the germline V gene. Unmatched junction bases numbered 9, after V lost 5 bases and J lost 4 bases. The CDR3 contains 15 residues. The CDR3 reads CASSASGNGYNEQFF. In nucleotides, the CDR3 is TGTGCCAGCAGTGCGAGCGGGAATGGGTACAATGAGCAGTTCTTC.

This clone was recorded a few times. This chain links TRBV9 with TRBJ2-4; no firm D call. The CDR3 contains 12 residues. Germline V gives CDR1 SGDLS, CDR2 YYNGEE. The V gene lost 4 bases and the J gene lost 7 bases, with 9 bases spanning the gap. The CDR3 sequence: CASSPGGNIQYF. The CDR3 DNA follows: TGTGCCAGCAGCCCAGGCGGCAACATTCAGTACTTC.

V is TRBV27 and J is TRBJ2-7; TRBD2 matches 9 bases. The CDR3 consists of 13 residues. V trimming: 4 bases; J trimming: 4 bases; junction bases outside the gene matches: 2. Germline lookup yields CDR1 MNHEY and CDR2 SMNVEV (reference sequence). CDR3 nucleotide sequence: TGTGCCAGCAGTTATACTAGCGGGTACGAGCAGTACTTC. It specifies CASSYTSGYEQYF.

The rearrangement links TRBV27 to TRBJ2-5; the D gene is possibly TRBD1 (6 bases). In germline, CDR1 is MNHEY, CDR2 SMNVEV (reference sequence). The length of the CDR3 is 15 residues. V lost 0 bases, J lost 5 bases, and 13 bases lay in between. CDR3 sequence reads: CASSLSVGGKETQYF. The CDR3 DNA follows: TGTGCCAGCAGTTTATCGGTAGGGGGTAAGGAGACCCAGTACTTC.

This clone was counted a few times. This chain joins TRBV4-2 and TRBJ2-1, with 13 bases identical to TRBD2. The V segment lost 4 bases and the J segment 6 bases; nucleotides outside the gene matches: 3. The germline V gene encodes CDR1 LGHNA and CDR2 YNFKEQ. The CDR3 consists of 15 residues. The CDR3 coding sequence is TGTGCCAGCAGCCCTGGGACTAGCGGGACCAATGAGCAGTTCTTC. Translation gives CASSPGTSGTNEQFF.

Here the CDR3 reads CASSHGQNEAFF. DNA for the CDR3: TGCGCCAGCAGCCACGGACAGAATGAAGCTTTCTTT. The chain is built from TRBV5-1 and TRBJ1-1; D is perhaps TRBD1 (6 bases). Trimming took off 4 bases at V and 7 bases at J, with 11 bases between the two ends. Germline V gene sequence: CDR1 SGHRS, CDR2 YFSETQ. The CDR3 spans 12 residues. The full variable domain, in which reference TRBV5-1 and TRBJ1-1 provide the parts outside the CDR3, is KAGVTQTPRYLIKTRGQQVTLSCSPISGHRSVSWYQQTPGQGLQFLFEYFSETQRNKGNFPGRFSGRQFSNSRSEMNVSTLELGDSALYLCASSHGQNEAFFGQGTRLTVV.

This clone is termed large. The chain combines TRBV28 with TRBJ1-6; tentative D call: TRBD1 (5 bases). V lost 4 bases and J lost 5, with 12 bases in between. CDR1 MDHEN and CDR2 SYDVKM come from the germline V gene. The CDR3 consists of 15 residues. The CDR3 is CASSSGTQDNSPLHF. The DNA for the CDR3 is TGTGCCAGCAGTTCCGGGACCCAAGATAATTCACCCCTCCACTTT.